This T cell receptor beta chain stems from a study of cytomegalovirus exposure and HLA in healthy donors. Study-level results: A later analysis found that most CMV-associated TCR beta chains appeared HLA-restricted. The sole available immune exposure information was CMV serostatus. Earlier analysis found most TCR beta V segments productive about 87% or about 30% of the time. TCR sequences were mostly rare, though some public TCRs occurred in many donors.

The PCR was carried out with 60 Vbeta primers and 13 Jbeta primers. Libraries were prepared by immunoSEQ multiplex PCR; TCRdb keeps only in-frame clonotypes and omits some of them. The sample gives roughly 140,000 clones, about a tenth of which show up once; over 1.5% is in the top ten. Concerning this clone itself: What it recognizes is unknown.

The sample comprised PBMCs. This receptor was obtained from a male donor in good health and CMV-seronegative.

CDR3 nucleotide sequence: TGTGCCAGCAGCCCATATGGCCCTAGCGGGGCGAACACCGGGGAGCTGTTTTTT. Translating it yields CASSPYGPSGANTGELFF. The gene calls are TRBV28 and TRBJ2-2; TRBD2 matches 9 bases. The J segment lost 0 bases and the V segment lost 6 bases, leaving 11 bases of the junction unmatched. The germline gives CDR1 MDHEN, CDR2 SYDVKM. This CDR3 is 18 amino acids long.